These 14 T cell receptor beta chains came from one sample sequenced in a study of blood T cells in healthy people across ages. The second PCR ran about 6 to 12 cycles with a sample-barcoded 5' primer and J-beta primers. TCRdb passed the 5' RACE reads through MiXCR, listing each CDR3 protein once. The table includes fewer than 2 million distinct CDR3 sequences, roughly 43% detected once. Input material: blood. Receptors were obtained from a human donor in good health.

The chain combines TRBV15 with TRBJ1-2; a weak D match, TRBD1 (5 bases). Germline V gene lookup returns CDR1 LNHNV and CDR2 YYDKDF (reference sequence). Trimming removed 0 bases from V and 7 bases from J, with 15 bases in between. This CDR3 is built from 15 residues. The CDR3 DNA is TGTGCCACCAGCAGAGACCGGGACCTACCGGGTGGCTACACCTTC. Protein: CATSRDRDLPGGYTF.

This clonotype occurred a few times. Given a much more abundant clone one base away, this may be a read error. This chain joins TRBV25-1 and TRBJ2-7, with 7 bases fitting TRBD1. The CDR3 runs to 12 residues. Germline V gene sequence: CDR1 MGHDK, CDR2 SYGVNS. V shed 6 bases, J shed 3 bases, and the junction held 2 bases outside the gene matches. The CDR3 region has the DNA TGTGCCAGCAGGCACAGGGGCTACGAGCAGTACTTC. Its protein is CASRHRGYEQYF.

V usage is TRBV12-3 or TRBV12-4 and J usage is TRBJ2-5, with D possibly being TRBD2 (6 bases). This CDR3 is built from 17 residues. V was trimmed by 3 bases and J by 4 bases, leaving 21 bases between them. The CDR3: CASSLGGPGEALETQYF. The CDR3 bases are TGTGCCAGCAGTTTGGGGGGACCGGGTGAAGCCTTAGAGACCCAGTACTTC.

This clonotype has only one observation. CDR3: CATSPRETSYLTDTQYF. CDR3 coding DNA: TGTGCCACCAGCCCCCGGGAAACCTCGTACCTCACGGATACGCAGTATTTT. The chain uses TRBV24-1 and TRBJ2-3, with TRBD2 as a possible D gene (5 bases). CDR1 is KGHDR, CDR2 SFDVKD, per germline. The CDR3 length is 17 residues. V was cut by 7 bases and J by 6 bases, with 25 bases left in between.

This clonotype was counted many times. This chain links TRBV14 with TRBJ1-2; D unresolved. V dropped 3 bases and J dropped 8 bases, with 10 bases sitting between them. Germline V gene data show CDR1 as SGHDN and CDR2 as FVKESK. The CDR3 is made up of 12 amino acids. CDR3 bases: TGTGCCAGCAGCCAGGACCGGAGAGGCTACACCTTC. Translation: CASSQDRRGYTF.

A single count supports this clonotype. This chain joins TRBV7-9 and TRBJ1-2; maybe TRBD1 (5 bases). V was cut by 1 base and J by 6 bases, with 9 bases left in between. The CDR3 runs 13 residues. The germline V gene has CDR1 SEHNR and CDR2 FQNEAQ (reference sequence). The CDR3 region has the DNA TGTGCCAGCAGCTTAGATCTGGGGGATGGCTACACCTTC. Protein sequence: CASSLDLGDGYTF.

V usage is TRBV4-3 and J usage is TRBJ1-2; tentative D call: TRBD1 (5 bases). This CDR3 region has 14 residues. The V end lost 5 bases, the J end lost 8 bases, and 18 bases lay between the germline ends. Germline loops: CDR1 LGHNA, CDR2 YSLEER. CDR3: CASSFQRGPGGYTF. The DNA for the CDR3 is TGCGCCAGCAGCTTTCAGCGGGGCCCGGGAGGCTACACCTTC.

V gene TRBV3-1 combines with J gene TRBJ2-3, with TRBD2 identical over 14 bases. Per germline, CDR1 LGHDT and CDR2 YNNKEL (reference sequence). The CDR3 is 17 amino acids. The ends lost 0 bases at V and 5 bases at J; junction bases unmatched: 4. The CDR3 DNA follows: TGTGCCAGCAGCCAAGATCTTGGGACTAGCGGGGGAGATACGCAGTATTTT. Protein product: CASSQDLGTSGGDTQYF.

On this clonotype: The junction departs from the called germline gene at one end, perhaps through a read error. The chain employs TRBV4-1 and TRBJ2-1; 8 bases map to TRBD2. Germline assignment: CDR1 MGHRA and CDR2 YSYEKL. CDR3 length equals 15 residues. CDR3 sequence reads: CASGQDPSGYNEQFF. Here the CDR3 DNA reads TGCGCCAGCGGCCAAGATCCTAGCGGGTACAATGAGCAGTTCTTC.

The chain joins TRBV25-1 to TRBJ2-3, with 8 bases that match TRBD2. CDR3 length: 15 amino acids. With 0 bases clipped from V and 3 bases from J, the junction kept 2 bases outside the gene matches. The germline V gene encodes CDR1 MGHDK and CDR2 SYGVNS. This chain's CDR3 is CASSEYPGGTDTQYF. The CDR3 region has the DNA TGTGCCAGCAGTGAATATCCGGGGGGGACAGATACGCAGTATTTT. Complete variable domain (other parts from reference TRBV25-1 and TRBJ2-3): EADIYQTPRYLVIGTGKKITLECSQTMGHDKMYWYQQDPGMELHLIHYSYGVNSTEKGDLSSESTVSRIRTEHFPLTLESARPSHTSQYLCASSEYPGGTDTQYFGPGTRLTVL.

The rearrangement joins TRBV6-2 or TRBV6-3 to TRBJ2-7, with 9 bases lining up with TRBD1. With V trimmed by 6 bases and J by 4 bases, 10 bases remained unmatched. Germline V gene lookup returns CDR1 MNHEY and CDR2 SVGEGT. CDR3 length: 15 residues. The DNA for the CDR3 is TGTGCCAGCAGACACGCCGGGACAGGGTTGTACGAGCAGTACTTC. Residues: CASRHAGTGLYEQYF.

Points on this clonotype: A much larger clonotype is one base distant, so this may be a read error. This sequence joins TRBV12-3 or TRBV12-4 and TRBJ2-3, with 7 bases aligning to TRBD2. The CDR3 length is 15 residues. Germline trimming cut 6 bases from V and 5 bases from J; bases unmatched to any gene: 11. Written as DNA, the CDR3 is TGTGCCAGCAGGGAGGGGACTGGCGGGGGAGATACGCAGTATTTT. This gives the protein CASREGTGGGDTQYF.

This clonotype turned up a few times. An end of the junction differs from the germline gene, which may be a read error. The chain is built from TRBV2 and TRBJ2-1, with 8 bases fitting TRBD1. The CDR3 spans 14 residues. Germline CDR1 SNHLY, CDR2 FYNNEI. CDR3 in DNA: TGCGCCAGCACCCAGGGCACAGGGGGGACTGAGCAGTTCTTC. It encodes CASTQGTGGTEQFF.

The CDR3 DNA reads TGTGCTAGTGGGACAGCGAGCGGTCAGCCCCAGCATTTT. This sequence encodes CASGTASGQPQHF. The chain carries TRBV12-5 and TRBJ1-5; D possibly corresponds to TRBD1 (5 bases). The germline CDR1 and CDR2 sequences are LGHNT and FRNRAP. The CDR3 length is 13 residues. V was trimmed by 6 bases and J by 6 bases, leaving 12 bases between them.